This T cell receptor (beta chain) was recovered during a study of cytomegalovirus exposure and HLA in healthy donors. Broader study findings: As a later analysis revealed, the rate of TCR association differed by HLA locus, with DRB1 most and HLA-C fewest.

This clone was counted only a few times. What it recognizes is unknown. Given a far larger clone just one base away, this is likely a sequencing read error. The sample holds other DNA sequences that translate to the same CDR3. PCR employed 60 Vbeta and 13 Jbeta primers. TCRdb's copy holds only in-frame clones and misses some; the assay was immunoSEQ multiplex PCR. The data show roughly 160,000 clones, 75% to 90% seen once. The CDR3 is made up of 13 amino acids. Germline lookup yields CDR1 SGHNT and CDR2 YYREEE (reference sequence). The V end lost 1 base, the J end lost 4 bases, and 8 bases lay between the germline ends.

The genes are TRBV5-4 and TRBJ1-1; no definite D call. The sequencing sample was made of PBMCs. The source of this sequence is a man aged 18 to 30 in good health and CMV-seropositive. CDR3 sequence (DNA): TGTGCCAGCAGCTTGAACAGCGGCACTGAAGCTTTCTTT. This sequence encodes CASSLNSGTEAFF.